This is a list of T cell receptor beta chains from one sample in a study of T-cell reconstitution after alpha-beta-depleted transplantation in children. Via MiXCR, TCRdb re-called the PCR reads, giving one row per CDR3 protein. The data contain approximately 93,000 distinct CDR3 sequences, roughly 8% of them singletons. This specimen consisted of PBMCs from the stem cell graft donor, obtained from the stem cell graft. Receptor source: a human donor who donated a stem cell graft to a child with congenital amegakaryocytic thrombocytopenia. Each CDR3 is given with its conserved first and last residue.

J gene: TRBJ1-6; V gene: TRBV6-5; CDR3 protein: CASSYIARSYNSPLHF
J gene: TRBJ2-1; V gene: TRBV14; CDR3 protein: CASSFDNYNEQFF
J gene: TRBJ1-5; V gene: TRBV2; CDR3 protein: CASSKDSNQPQHF
J gene: TRBJ2-5; V gene: TRBV30; CDR3 protein: CASGTSPETQYF
J gene: TRBJ2-7; V gene: TRBV5-5; CDR3 protein: CASSLTDYYEQYF
J gene: TRBJ1-5; V gene: TRBV5-6; CDR3 protein: CASSPGDSRNQPQHF
J gene: TRBJ1-1; V gene: TRBV7-9; CDR3 protein: CASSLEAQLNTEAFF
J gene: TRBJ2-2; V gene: TRBV6-4; CDR3 protein: CASSETGETTGELFF
J gene: TRBJ2-7; V gene: TRBV28; CDR3 protein: CASSLSPGLAGGLSYEQYF
J gene: TRBJ1-2; V gene: TRBV18; CDR3 protein: CASSPLAGDAYGYTF
J gene: TRBJ1-5; V gene: TRBV6-5; CDR3 protein: CASSPAGGGYSNQPQHF
J gene: TRBJ2-7; V gene: TRBV6-2/TRBV6-3; CDR3 protein: CASSPTLRLAGSSYEQYF
J gene: TRBJ2-7; V gene: TRBV20-1; CDR3 protein: CSAVPTRRRNEQYF
J gene: TRBJ2-3; V gene: TRBV12-3/TRBV12-4; CDR3 protein: CASSLLTSGRSDTQYF
J gene: TRBJ2-1; V gene: TRBV6-6; CDR3 protein: CAIGWGVLDEQFF
J gene: TRBJ1-5; V gene: TRBV6-2/TRBV6-3; CDR3 protein: CASSKDGFNQPQHF
J gene: TRBJ2-1; V gene: TRBV30; CDR3 protein: CAWSGGYNEQFF
J gene: TRBJ2-5; V gene: TRBV5-1; CDR3 protein: CASSDRAKQETQYF
J gene: TRBJ2-3; V gene: TRBV5-1; CDR3 protein: CASSLDRGRADTQYF
J gene: TRBJ2-5; V gene: TRBV5-5; CDR3 protein: CASSFGAGGETQYF
J gene: TRBJ2-5; V gene: TRBV7-2; CDR3 protein: CASSLAQQGGETQYF
J gene: TRBJ2-7; V gene: TRBV5-5; CDR3 protein: CASSLNPYEQYF
J gene: TRBJ2-3; V gene: TRBV28; CDR3 protein: CASRGGISTDTQYF
J gene: TRBJ2-2; V gene: TRBV4-1; CDR3 protein: CASSQFNPDFGLVSGGELFF
J gene: TRBJ1-6; V gene: TRBV20-1; CDR3 protein: CSARTGPSPLHF
J gene: TRBJ2-3; V gene: TRBV7-2; CDR3 protein: CASSYGMAGTQYF
J gene: TRBJ1-1; V gene: TRBV12-3/TRBV12-4; CDR3 protein: CASSSPTGGDTEAFF
J gene: TRBJ2-6; V gene: TRBV7-2; CDR3 protein: CASTSDSGANVLTF
J gene: TRBJ2-7; V gene: TRBV4-2; CDR3 protein: CASSQTSGSSYEQYF
J gene: TRBJ2-1; V gene: TRBV5-1; CDR3 protein: CASSLAPSGTNNEQFF
J gene: TRBJ2-7; V gene: TRBV7-9; CDR3 protein: CASSLGQGNDEQYF
J gene: TRBJ2-5; V gene: TRBV5-6; CDR3 protein: CASSLLTRLETQYF
J gene: TRBJ2-2; V gene: TRBV18; CDR3 protein: CASSPYPTTGELFF
J gene: TRBJ1-2; V gene: TRBV7-2; CDR3 protein: CASSPPGRANYGYTF
J gene: TRBJ2-5; V gene: TRBV27; CDR3 protein: CASSPLGLAGGLKRETQYF
J gene: TRBJ2-1; V gene: TRBV20-1; CDR3 protein: CSATVPGAGNNEQFF
J gene: TRBJ1-1; V gene: TRBV5-1; CDR3 protein: CASRDSAGQRLSNTEAFF
J gene: TRBJ2-7; V gene: TRBV5-1; CDR3 protein: CASSVDSPYEQYF
J gene: TRBJ2-7; V gene: TRBV20-1; CDR3 protein: CSAPQRGGYEQYF
J gene: TRBJ2-5; V gene: TRBV28; CDR3 protein: CASRPGAQETQYF
J gene: TRBJ2-1; V gene: TRBV19; CDR3 protein: CASNPLAGPINEQFF
J gene: TRBJ2-3; V gene: TRBV9; CDR3 protein: CASSVDSGATDTQYF
J gene: TRBJ2-5; V gene: TRBV7-2; CDR3 protein: CASSLGVTSPETQYF